This T cell receptor beta chain was identified in a study of shared clonotypes between healthy human individuals. At the level of the study: The composition of the donors was a couple of women and a few men aged 18 to 49.

In the case of this clone: Antigen: not known.

The naive CD8 fraction comprised CD45RO-negative cells positively selected for CCR7 and excluded terminally differentiated effector memory CD45RA+ cells. Sequencing used immunoSEQ multiplex PCR; TCRdb keeps in-frame clones, though not all of them. Here the sample spans 1.5 million to 2.5 million clones, approximately 95% being singletons. Study-wide results and limits: The study found lower generation probabilities in non-shared clonotypes than in those shared by all four donors.

This clonotype originated in a man younger than 30 in good health. The specimen sequenced was naive CD8+ T cells sorted from blood.

As DNA, the CDR3 is TGCGCCAGCAGCCAAGTGGTCGGACAGACCTACGAGCAGTACTTC. This codes for CASSQVVGQTYEQYF. The chain joins TRBV4-1 to TRBJ2-7; weak D call: TRBD1 (6 bases). The germline V gene encodes CDR1 MGHRA and CDR2 YSYEKL. CDR3 length: 15 residues. The V and J ends lost 1 base and 2 bases respectively, with 12 bases between them.